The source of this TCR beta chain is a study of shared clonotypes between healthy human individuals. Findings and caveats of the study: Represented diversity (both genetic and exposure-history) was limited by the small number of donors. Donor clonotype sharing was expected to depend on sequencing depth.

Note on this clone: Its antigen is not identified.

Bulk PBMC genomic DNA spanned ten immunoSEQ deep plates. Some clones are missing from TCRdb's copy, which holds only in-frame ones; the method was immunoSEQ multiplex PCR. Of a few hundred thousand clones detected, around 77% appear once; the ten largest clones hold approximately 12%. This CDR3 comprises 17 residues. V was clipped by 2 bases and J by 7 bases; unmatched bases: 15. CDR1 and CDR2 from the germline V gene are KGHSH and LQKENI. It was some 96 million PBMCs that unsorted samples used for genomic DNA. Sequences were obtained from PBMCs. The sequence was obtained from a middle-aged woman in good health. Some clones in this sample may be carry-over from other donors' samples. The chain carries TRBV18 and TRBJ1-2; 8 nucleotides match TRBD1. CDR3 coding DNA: TGTGCCAGCTCACCAAACGGACAGGGTATCATATCGGTTGGCTACACCTTC. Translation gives CASSPNGQGIISVGYTF.